Below, 14 T cell receptor beta chains from the same sample are listed, as sequenced in a study of early T cells in non-severe SARS-CoV-2 infection. TCRdb processed the 5' RACE reads anew with MiXCR; each CDR3 protein has one entry. This sample has tens of thousands of distinct CDR3 sequences, with around 15% found just once. Sequencing was carried out using whole blood. The receptor source for this set is an adult who was a healthcare worker with PCR-confirmed SARS-CoV-2 infection or an uninfected control (not recorded which).

At least ten counts were recorded for this clonotype. V usage is TRBV9 and J usage is TRBJ2-3; TRBD2 aligns across 9 bases. CDR1 and CDR2 (germline): SGDLS, YYNGEE. The CDR3 contains 16 residues. The V gene end was trimmed by 2 bases and the J gene end by 2 bases; junction bases not matched to a gene: 6. CDR3 sequence (DNA): TGTGCCAGCAGCGTGGCGGGGGGGCTCAACACAGATACGCAGTATTTT. Translating it yields CASSVAGGLNTDTQYF.

This clonotype has more than one count but fewer than ten. V is TRBV3-1 and J is TRBJ2-3; 8 bases agree with TRBD1. After removal of 6 bases from V and 5 bases from J, the junction contained 7 bases not matched to a gene. The CDR3 is made up of 14 amino acids. The germline gives CDR1 LGHDT, CDR2 YNNKEL (reference sequence). The CDR3 DNA sequence: TGTGCCAGCAGGGCCAGGGGGCGCGAAGATACGCAGTATTTT. Amino acids: CASRARGREDTQYF.

V usage is TRBV10-3 and J usage is TRBJ2-7; D perhaps matches TRBD1 (6 bases). V dropped 6 bases and J dropped 4 bases, with 10 bases sitting between them. In germline, CDR1 is ENHRY, CDR2 SYGVKD. CDR3 length: 12 amino acids. The DNA of the CDR3 is TGTGCCATCAGCCCGGACAGTTACGAGCAGTACTTC. This translates into CAISPDSYEQYF.

This clonotype turned up a few times. This sequence joins TRBV6-5 and TRBJ1-2; D gene ambiguous. The CDR3 length is 14 residues. The germline gives CDR1 MNHEY, CDR2 SVGAGI. Trimming cost V 5 bases and J 4 bases, with 14 bases left between them. The CDR3 DNA sequence: TGTGCCAGCAGTGATCACAGACCTCCCTATGGCTACACCTTC. As protein: CASSDHRPPYGYTF.

The V gene is TRBV2, the J gene TRBJ2-2; D gene uncertain. The CDR3 spans 15 residues. V was clipped by 0 bases and J by 1 base, with 6 bases between them. Looked up from germline, CDR1 is SNHLY and CDR2 is FYNNEI. The CDR3 region is CASSEAGGNTGELFF. For the CDR3, the DNA is TGTGCCAGCAGTGAAGCGGGCGGGAACACCGGGGAGCTGTTTTTT.

The chain combines TRBV4-3 with TRBJ2-1; the match to TRBD1 covers 9 bases. V dropped 6 bases and J dropped 0; count of bases not matched to a gene: 9. Germline V gene data show CDR1 as LGHNA and CDR2 as YSLEER. The CDR3 runs to 17 residues. The CDR3 region is CASSSRDRVNSYNEQFF. The CDR3 nucleotides read TGCGCCAGCAGTTCCCGGGACAGGGTCAACTCCTACAATGAGCAGTTCTTC.

This clonotype was seen a single time. The rearrangement uses TRBV12-3 or TRBV12-4 and TRBJ1-4, with 8 bases aligning to TRBD1. The CDR3 length is 17 residues. V lost 6 bases and J lost 2; bases outside the gene matches: 11. This CDR3 reads CASRRRTGPATNEKLFF. As DNA, the CDR3 is TGTGCCAGCAGGAGACGGACAGGGCCCGCCACTAATGAAAAACTGTTTTTT.

CDR3 DNA sequence: TGTGCCAGCAGCTTAGTGTTTGGAGAGAGCTATGGCTACACCTTC. It translates to CASSLVFGESYGYTF. The V call is TRBV7-2, the J call TRBJ1-2; D call uncertain. The germline V gene encodes CDR1 SGHTA and CDR2 FQGNSA. The CDR3 contains 15 residues. Trimming took off 1 base at V and 4 bases at J, with 13 bases between the two ends.

This clonotype was observed a handful of times. The chain combines TRBV29-1 with TRBJ2-3; 8 nucleotides agree with TRBD2. The CDR3 has 13 residues. The trim removed 4 bases at V and 2 bases at J, leaving 2 bases unmatched. CDR1 and CDR2 from the germline V gene are SQVTM and ANQGSEA. The CDR3 region is CSVGRGDTDTQYF. In DNA form, the CDR3 reads TGCAGCGTTGGGCGGGGGGACACAGATACGCAGTATTTT.

The chain combines TRBV27 with TRBJ1-2; 12 bases line up with TRBD1. This CDR3 region has 15 residues. Germline V gene lookup returns CDR1 MNHEY and CDR2 SMNVEV (reference sequence). V shed 4 bases, J shed 4 bases, and the junction held 4 bases outside the gene matches. CDR3 loop: CASSSGTGGFYGYTF. DNA of the CDR3: TGTGCCAGCAGTTCCGGGACAGGGGGCTTCTATGGCTACACCTTC.

The chain has TRBV2 and TRBJ2-1, with 9 bases that match TRBD1. The CDR3 covers 13 residues. J was trimmed by 8 bases and V by 7 bases; bases with no gene match: 6. The germline CDR1 and CDR2 sequences are SNHLY and FYNNEI. The CDR3 sequence: CASIDRGEDEQFF. The CDR3 nucleotides read TGTGCCAGCATTGACAGGGGGGAGGATGAGCAGTTCTTC.

This clonotype was counted between two and nine times. The chain couples TRBV20-1 to TRBJ1-6, with TRBD1 identical over 12 bases. This CDR3 is built from 15 residues. CDR1 is DFQATT and CDR2 is SNEGSKA in the germline V gene (reference sequence). The J segment lost 9 bases and the V segment lost 3 bases, leaving 6 bases of the junction unmatched. CDR3 residues: CSARGTGGGRSPLHF. CDR3 in DNA: TGCAGTGCTAGGGGGACAGGGGGCGGCCGTTCACCCCTCCACTTT.

The CDR3 region is CASSWTSGSKNNEQFF. The DNA for the CDR3 is TGTGCCAGCAGTTGGACTAGCGGATCCAAAAACAATGAGCAGTTCTTC. The V and J genes are TRBV28 and TRBJ2-1; 10 positions match TRBD2. J gave up 5 bases and V 4 bases, and 8 bases lay outside the gene matches. The germline gives CDR1 MDHEN, CDR2 SYDVKM. The CDR3 runs to 16 residues.

This clonotype was seen just once. The chain joins TRBV14 to TRBJ1-3, with a tentative D call TRBD1 (6 bases). The germline V and J ends were trimmed by 0 bases and 2 bases, with 8 bases remaining between them. Germline CDR1 and CDR2: SGHDN and FVKESK. The CDR3 spans 15 residues. The CDR3 nucleotides are TGTGCCAGCAGCCAAGACAGGGGAGCTGGAAACACCATATATTTT. Translation: CASSQDRGAGNTIYF.